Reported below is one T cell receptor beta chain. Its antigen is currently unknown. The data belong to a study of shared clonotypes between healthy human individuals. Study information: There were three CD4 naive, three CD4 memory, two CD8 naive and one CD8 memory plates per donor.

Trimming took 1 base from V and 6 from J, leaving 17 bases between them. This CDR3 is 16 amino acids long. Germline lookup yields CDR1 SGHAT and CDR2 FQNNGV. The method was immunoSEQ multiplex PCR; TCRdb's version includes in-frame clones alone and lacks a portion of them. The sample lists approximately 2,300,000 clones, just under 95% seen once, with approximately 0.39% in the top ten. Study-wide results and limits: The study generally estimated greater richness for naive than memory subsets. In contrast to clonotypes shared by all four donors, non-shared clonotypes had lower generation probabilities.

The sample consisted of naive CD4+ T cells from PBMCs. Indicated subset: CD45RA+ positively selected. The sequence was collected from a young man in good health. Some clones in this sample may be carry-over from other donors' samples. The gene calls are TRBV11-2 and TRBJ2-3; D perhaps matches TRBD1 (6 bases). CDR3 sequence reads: CASSLGSGGRGDTQYF. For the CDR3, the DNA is TGTGCCAGCAGCTTAGGGTCAGGCGGCAGGGGTGATACGCAGTATTTT.